This TCR beta chain was sequenced in a study of T cell responses to AZD1222 COVID-19 vaccine. Study details: Timing groups of about 4 and about 12 weeks for second doses were pooled. Study-level results: Only a handful of AZD1222 recipients were seropositive at baseline. Spike-specific TCR depth and breadth grew after two AZD1222 doses. In a largely white British group with more females than males, clonal diversity was possibly underestimated.

V gave up 4 bases and J gave up 1 base; unmatched junction bases: 3. There are 15 residues in the CDR3. In germline, CDR1 is MNHEY, CDR2 SVGAGI. Measured with immunoSEQ multiplex PCR; TCRdb has only the in-frame clones, and not every one. The sample consists of some 160,000 clones, 90% to 95% of them appearing once. In regard to this clone: Its cognate antigen is unknown.

This chain connects TRBV6-5 to TRBJ2-5; 10 bases match TRBD1. The clonotype was recovered from an adult in good health. The material sequenced was peripheral blood, taken on day 0 of AZD1222 vaccination. The CDR3 region has the DNA TGTGCCAGCAGTTGGACAGGGGGTCGCCAAGAGACCCAGTACTTC. This encodes CASSWTGGRQETQYF.